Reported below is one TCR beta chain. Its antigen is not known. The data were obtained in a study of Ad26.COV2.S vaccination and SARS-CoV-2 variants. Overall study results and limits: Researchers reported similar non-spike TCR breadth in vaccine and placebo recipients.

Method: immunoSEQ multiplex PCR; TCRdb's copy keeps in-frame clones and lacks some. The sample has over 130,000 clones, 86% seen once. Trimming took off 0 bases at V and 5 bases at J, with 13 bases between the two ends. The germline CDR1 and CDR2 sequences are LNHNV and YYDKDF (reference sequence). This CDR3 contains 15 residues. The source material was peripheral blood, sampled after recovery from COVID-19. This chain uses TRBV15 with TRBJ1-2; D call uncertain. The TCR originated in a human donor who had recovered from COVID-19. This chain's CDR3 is CATSRDLVSIYGYTF. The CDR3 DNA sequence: TGTGCCACCAGCAGAGATCTAGTATCGATTTATGGCTACACCTTC.